The rows below give T cell receptor beta chains drawn from one sample of a study of graft-versus-host responses after intestinal transplantation. Profiling relied on immunoSEQ multiplex PCR, and the TCRdb table lists in-frame clones only, not all of them. The top ten hold about 1.5% of the sample, which has more than 8,000 clones, roughly 92% seen once. This material consisted of PBMCs, taken just over 30 days after intestinal transplant. All receptors derive from a human patient who received an intestinal transplant, so some T cells may come from the graft donor. Both conserved end residues are part of each CDR3. The D gene is left open where the match is weak. Clone size is not always given. Where it is, it says once, few, many or a class for expanded clones.

>.|TRBJ1-2|.|TRBV14
CASSHYRTEAYNYGYTF
>.|TRBJ2-3|.|TRBV7-9
CASSSTVSSTDTQYF
>.|TRBJ2-7|.|TRBV6-6
CASSYGGGETYEQYF
>.|TRBJ2-3|TRBD2|TRBV6-4
CASSVLSGGGVADTQYF
>.|TRBJ2-6|.|TRBV9
CASSLTGAGANVLTF
>.|TRBJ1-4|.|TRBV7-8
CASSSWDDSLGEKLFF
>once|TRBJ1-6|TRBD1|TRBV2
CASSPIQGLMDSPLHF
>.|TRBJ2-2|.|TRBV6-1
CASSVGTGELFF
>.|TRBJ1-6|.|TRBV6-5
CASSYLAPGGGSPLHF
>.|TRBJ2-3|.|TRBV11-2
CASSPARGDTQYF
>once|TRBJ2-7|TRBD1|TRBV7-9
CASSLGDRVGIEQYF
>once|TRBJ1-2|TRBD1|TRBV4-1
CASSETGGNYGYTF
>once|TRBJ2-7|TRBD2|TRBV6-4
CASSPTSGGAAPYEQYF
>once|TRBJ1-2|.|TRBV6-5
CASSYLGGVYGYTF
>.|TRBJ2-7|TRBD1|TRBV11-1
CASSSDRGEDEQYF
>.|TRBJ1-5|TRBD1|TRBV19
CASSPWTTGRQPQHF